These 25 T cell receptor beta chains were sequenced from one sample in a study of blood T cell repertoires in COVID-19 (dated by TCRdb to the early 2020s). Receptor amplification or capture employed the immunoSEQ multiplex PCR assay. The source is immuneACCESS, and TCRdb retained only in-frame sequences with V and J called. Part of the clones is not carried over; for the studies checked, unresolved V genes explain less than half of this, and the remainder is unexplained. The sample data list some 220,000 clones, and 65% to 85% of these were observed just once. The ten largest clonotypes hold 3% to 3.5% of the sample. What was sequenced was peripheral blood. Receptor source: a woman in her 30s who had recovered from COVID-19.

The chain recombines TRBV5-6 with TRBJ2-2; 9 bases are shared with TRBD2. V lost 0 bases and J lost 11; bases outside the gene matches: 5. This CDR3 has 14 residues. Germline CDR1 and CDR2: SGHDT and YYEEEE. Written as DNA, the CDR3 is TGTGCCAGCAGCTTGGGTAGCGGGAGAAAAGAGCTGTTTTTT. This encodes CASSLGSGRKELFF.

This clone came up many times. V and J are TRBV5-4 and TRBJ2-2; D call uncertain. Germline CDR1 and CDR2: SGHNT and YYREEE (reference sequence). The CDR3 is made up of 14 amino acids. Trimming stripped 4 bases from V and 6 bases from J, with 13 bases between. The CDR3 protein is CASSGYSLAGELFF. The CDR3 DNA is TGTGCCAGCAGCGGCTACAGTCTGGCCGGGGAGCTGTTTTTT.

The chain combines TRBV3-1 (or the pseudogene TRBV3-2) with TRBJ2-7; no definite D call. The V gene's germline CDR1 is LGHDT and CDR2 YNNKEL (reference sequence). This CDR3 region has 14 residues. Trimming removed 0 bases at V and 1 base at J, with 7 bases between. In DNA form, the CDR3 reads TGTGCCAGCAGCCAAGATTCTACTTCCTACGAGCAGTACTTC. Translated: CASSQDSTSYEQYF.

This clone appeared a few times. The chain uses TRBV3-1 (or the pseudogene TRBV3-2) and TRBJ2-7; no clear D gene. The germline gives CDR1 LGHDT, CDR2 YNNKEL (reference sequence). The CDR3 covers 12 residues. The V end lost 2 bases, the J end lost 5 bases, and 7 bases lay between the germline ends. The CDR3 DNA reads as TGTGCCAGCAGCCAACAGAGGAACGAGCAGTACTTC. This encodes CASSQQRNEQYF.

The rearrangement links TRBV29-1 to TRBJ2-7, with a possible D match to TRBD1 (5 bases). CDR1 is SQVTM and CDR2 is ANQGSEA in the germline V gene. The CDR3 is 12 amino acids. V was clipped by 6 bases and J by 1 base, with 10 bases between them. The DNA for the CDR3 is TGCAGCGTCTCTCAGGGATCCTACGAGCAGTACTTC. Its protein is CSVSQGSYEQYF.

The V and J genes are TRBV2 and TRBJ2-6; D unresolved. V was clipped by 6 bases and J by 0 bases, with 6 bases between them. Germline values: CDR1 SNHLY, CDR2 FYNNEI. This CDR3 region has 14 residues. In DNA form, the CDR3 reads TGTGCCAGCAGCTACCGCTCTGGGGCCAACGTCCTGACTTTC. This encodes CASSYRSGANVLTF.

The chain has TRBV10-2 and TRBJ1-3; D not certain. V was trimmed by 6 bases and J by 0 bases, leaving 12 bases between them. Germline loops: CDR1 WSHSY, CDR2 SAAADI. The CDR3 is 15 residues long. The CDR3 region is CASRLEGLSGNTIYF. The CDR3 coding sequence is TGCGCCAGCAGGCTCGAGGGCCTCTCTGGAAACACCATATATTTT.

The chain joins TRBV19 to TRBJ2-2; possibly TRBD2 for D (6 bases). The V gene lost 7 bases and the J gene lost 7 bases, with 16 bases spanning the gap. Germline assignment: CDR1 LNHDA and CDR2 SQIVND (reference sequence). This CDR3 is built from 14 residues. The CDR3 DNA reads TGTGCCAGTACCCTATACGGGGGTAGCGGGGAGCTGTTTTTT. It codes for CASTLYGGSGELFF.

J is TRBJ2-4 and V is TRBV5-6, with D tentatively TRBD2 (5 bases). Germline V CDR1 and CDR2: SGHDT, YYEEEE. This CDR3 is built from 15 residues. Trimming took 0 bases from V and 2 from J, leaving 9 bases between them. The CDR3 DNA sequence: TGTGCCAGCAGCTTGGATGAGGGCTCCAAAAACATTCAGTACTTC. Protein: CASSLDEGSKNIQYF.

The sample holds one count of this clone. The chain carries TRBV5-1 and TRBJ1-2, with D perhaps matching TRBD1 (6 bases). The CDR3 is 13 amino acids. Trimming removed 4 bases from V and 4 bases from J, with 11 bases in between. Germline CDR1 reads SGHRS; CDR2 reads YFSETQ. The CDR3 nucleotides are TGCGCCAGCAGCACGCAGGGGAGCTATGGCTACACCTTC. Encoded protein: CASSTQGSYGYTF.

This chain links TRBV10-1 with TRBJ2-5; possible D gene TRBD1, 5 bases. With 3 bases removed from V and 1 base from J, the gap between germline ends came to 12 bases. CDR3 length: 15 residues. Germline assignment: CDR1 WNHNN and CDR2 SYGVQD (reference sequence). The CDR3, as DNA: TGCGCCAGCAGTGATCGAACAGGCCCCCAAGAGACCCAGTACTTC. Its translation is CASSDRTGPQETQYF.

This rearrangement joins TRBV18 to TRBJ2-1; 7 bases agree with TRBD1. Germline values: CDR1 KGHSH, CDR2 LQKENI. The ends lost 3 bases at V and 0 bases at J; junction bases unmatched: 2. There are 15 residues in the CDR3. CDR3 protein: CASSPGTDSYNEQFF. In nucleotides, the CDR3 is TGTGCCAGCTCACCGGGGACAGACTCCTACAATGAGCAGTTCTTC.

The chain is built from TRBV9 and TRBJ1-2; TRBD1 agrees at 9 bases. The CDR3 is 14 residues long. Germline CDR1 reads SGDLS; CDR2 reads YYNGEE. With V trimmed by 4 bases and J by 7 bases, 8 bases remained unmatched. CDR3 in amino acids: CASSYPQGAGGYTF. The CDR3 DNA reads TGTGCCAGCAGCTACCCACAGGGGGCAGGTGGCTACACCTTC.

Comments on this clone: One end of the junction varies from germline; a read error may be responsible. V is TRBV12-3 or TRBV12-4 and J is TRBJ2-4; D call uncertain. The CDR3 loop spans 13 amino acids. CDR3: CASSPGRTQSRDF. The CDR3 DNA sequence: TGTGCCAGCAGTCCGGGTCGTACTCAAAGTCGGGACTTC.

The chain uses TRBV5-4 and TRBJ2-7; TRBD1 matches at 8 bases. The CDR3 loop spans 14 amino acids. Germline lookup yields CDR1 SGHNT and CDR2 YYREEE (reference sequence). Unmatched junction bases numbered 6, after V lost 2 bases and J lost 5 bases. CDR3: CASSLQGVSHEQYF. CDR3 nucleotide sequence: TGTGCCAGCAGCTTACAGGGGGTAAGCCACGAGCAGTACTTC.

This chain uses TRBV5-6 with TRBJ2-3; 7 nucleotides match TRBD1. This CDR3 region has 16 residues. Germline values: CDR1 SGHDT, CDR2 YYEEEE. Trimming at V came to 2 bases and at J to 1 base, leaving 7 bases not matched to a gene. The CDR3 coding sequence is TGTGCCAGCAGCTTATCACAGGGGCGCCGCACAGATACGCAGTATTTT. It yields the protein CASSLSQGRRTDTQYF.

This clone was counted ten times or more. J is TRBJ1-4 and V is TRBV6-1; 11 positions match TRBD1. The V gene end was trimmed by 1 base and the J gene end by 7 bases; junction bases not matched to a gene: 2. Germline V gene sequence: CDR1 MNHNS, CDR2 SASEGT. The CDR3 is 15 amino acids. The CDR3 DNA follows: TGTGCCAGCAGTGAAGGGGGACAGGGGGTTGAAAAACTGTTTTTT. This codes for CASSEGGQGVEKLFF.

The V and J genes are TRBV28 and TRBJ2-5; TRBD1 is a possible D gene (5 bases). The CDR3 runs to 13 residues. CDR1 is MDHEN and CDR2 is SYDVKM in the germline V gene. With 1 base removed from V and 8 bases from J, the gap between germline ends came to 11 bases. Here the CDR3 reads CASSLSTGHTQYF. For the CDR3, the DNA is TGTGCCAGCAGTTTATCTACAGGTCATACCCAGTACTTC.

The chain recombines TRBV19 with TRBJ1-3; D is uncertain. Deletions cut 5 bases from V and 4 bases from J, with 12 bases between. Germline CDR1 LNHDA, CDR2 SQIVND (reference sequence). This CDR3 has 14 amino acids. This CDR3 reads CASSEGVAGNTIYF. CDR3 coding DNA: TGTGCCAGTAGTGAGGGCGTAGCCGGAAACACCATATATTTT.

The chain is built from TRBV28 and TRBJ1-6; D is undetermined. The CDR3 spans 12 residues. CDR1 MDHEN and CDR2 SYDVKM come from the germline V gene. V dropped 7 bases and J dropped 9 bases, with 10 bases sitting between them. CDR3 residues: CASNLIFSPLHF. The CDR3 coding sequence is TGTGCCAGCAATCTAATTTTTTCACCCCTCCACTTT.

The chain combines TRBV28 with TRBJ1-4; weak D call: TRBD1 (5 bases). The CDR3 has 15 amino acids. Trimming took 5 bases from V and 1 from J, leaving 11 bases between them. Germline V gives CDR1 MDHEN, CDR2 SYDVKM. CDR3 in DNA: TGTGCCAGCAGTCCGGGGGGGGAAACTAATGAAAAACTGTTTTTT. Protein sequence: CASSPGGETNEKLFF.

The chain recombines TRBV11-2 with TRBJ2-3; possibly TRBD2 for D (6 bases). This CDR3 region has 15 residues. With 5 bases removed from V and 4 bases from J, the gap between germline ends came to 16 bases. Germline V gene sequence: CDR1 SGHAT, CDR2 FQNNGV. DNA for the CDR3: TGTGCCAGCAGCCGCGTTTTCGGGGGAGCAGATACGCAGTATTTT. As protein: CASSRVFGGADTQYF.

This clone occurred once. The gene calls are TRBV13 and TRBJ1-2; a possible D gene is TRBD1 (6 bases). The V end was cut by 1 base, the J end by 2 bases, with 14 bases between. Germline-derived CDR1 and CDR2 are PRHDT and FYEKMQ (reference sequence). The CDR3 is 16 residues long. CDR3 protein: CASSLERYRVNYGYTF. As DNA, the CDR3 is TGTGCCAGCAGCTTAGAACGATACAGGGTAAACTATGGCTACACCTTC.

This sequence joins TRBV24-1 and TRBJ2-3; TRBD1 is a possible D gene (6 bases). The CDR3 has 16 amino acids. CDR1 KGHDR and CDR2 SFDVKD come from the germline V gene. V lost 3 bases and J lost 1, with 13 bases in between. CDR3 sequence (DNA): TGTGCCACCAGTGATAGCCGGGACATGCGCACAGATACGCAGTATTTT. Encoded protein: CATSDSRDMRTDTQYF.

The V gene is TRBV9, the J gene TRBJ2-1; 11 nucleotides align to TRBD2. V lost 0 bases to trimming and J lost 7 bases; unmatched junction nucleotides: 9. The V gene's germline CDR1 is SGDLS and CDR2 YYNGEE. The CDR3 extends over 17 amino acids. CDR3 amino acids: CASSVALIAGGPNEQFF. The CDR3 nucleotides read TGTGCCAGCAGCGTAGCCCTCATAGCGGGAGGGCCTAATGAGCAGTTCTTC.